The 26 T cell receptor beta chains listed next were all sequenced from one sample in a study of T cells after yellow fever vaccination. A single record per CDR3 protein comes from TCRdb applying MiXCR to the 5' RACE reads. In the table there are roughly 50,000 distinct CDR3 sequences, less than 9% of which are singletons. Sequencing was performed on CD8+ T cells sorted from PBMCs, taken around 15 days after the first yellow fever vaccination. All receptors come from a man between 18 and 29 years old who received the YFV17D yellow fever vaccine.

In this sample, this clonotype turned up many times. The chain employs TRBV4-1 and TRBJ2-5; the match to TRBD2 covers 7 bases. J lost 5 bases, V lost 0 bases, and 6 bases had no gene match. Germline lookup yields CDR1 MGHRA and CDR2 YSYEKL. This CDR3 contains 15 residues. In nucleotides, the CDR3 is TGCGCCAGCAGCCAAGATGGTCTGGGGGGGGAGACCCAGTACTTC. Amino acid sequence: CASSQDGLGGETQYF.

This clonotype was counted ten times or more. The chain recombines TRBV29-1 with TRBJ2-7, with D unclear. The CDR3 contains 11 residues. Germline V gives CDR1 SQVTM, CDR2 ANQGSEA. V lost 4 bases and J lost 4, with 8 bases in between. CDR3: CSVGSDYEQYF. The CDR3 bases are TGCAGCGTTGGAAGTGATTACGAGCAGTACTTC.

The gene calls are TRBV6-2 or TRBV6-3 and TRBJ2-1, with unresolved D. Germline CDR1 and CDR2: MNHEY and SVGEGT. V lost 9 bases to trimming and J lost 4 bases, with 19 bases between them. This CDR3 has 15 amino acids. The CDR3 sequence: CASALSRALYNEQFF. In nucleotides, the CDR3 is TGTGCCAGTGCTCTATCAAGGGCACTTTACAATGAGCAGTTCTTC.

The chain has TRBV4-1 and TRBJ2-3; D is unclear. The CDR3 is made up of 18 amino acids. V was cut by 1 base and J by 2 bases, with 19 bases left in between. Per the germline V gene, CDR1 is MGHRA and CDR2 is YSYEKL. The CDR3 loop reads CASSQVWFPVENTDTQYF. CDR3 coding DNA: TGCGCCAGCAGCCAAGTCTGGTTTCCCGTAGAGAACACAGATACGCAGTATTTT.

To note about this clonotype: One base away lies a much larger clone, so this may be a sequencing read error. The chain couples TRBV29-1 to TRBJ1-2; D ambiguous. This CDR3 contains 12 residues. Between the trimmed V and J ends, which lost 4 bases and 8 bases, there was a span of 14 bases. CDR1 and CDR2 from the germline V gene are SQVTM and ANQGSEA. The CDR3 spells CSVAATKGGYTF. CDR3 DNA: TGCAGCGTTGCAGCTACTAAGGGCGGCTACACCTTC.

J is TRBJ1-4 and V is TRBV6-1; D gene ambiguous. Germline lookup yields CDR1 MNHNS and CDR2 SASEGT. The length of the CDR3 is 14 residues. Trimming left V 7 bases short and J 10 bases short, with 19 bases between. CDR3 coding DNA: TGTGCCAGCACCGGACGGGTAGACTTTGGAAAACTGTTTTTT. This codes for CASTGRVDFGKLFF.

V gene TRBV14 combines with J gene TRBJ2-2, with 8 bases identical to TRBD1. The length of the CDR3 is 16 residues. The V and J ends lost 4 bases and 5 bases, in that order; junction bases with no gene match: 9. Per the germline V gene, CDR1 is SGHDN and CDR2 is FVKESK. The DNA for the CDR3 is TGTGCCAGCAGCCCTTCTGGACAGGGATGGACCGGGGAGCTGTTTTTT. It is translated as CASSPSGQGWTGELFF. The full variable domain, completed using reference TRBV14 and TRBJ2-2, is EAGVTQFPSHSVIEKGQTVTLRCDPISGHDNLYWYRRVMGKEIKFLLHFVKESKQDESGMPNNRFLAERTGGTYSTLKVQPAELEDSGVYFCASSPSGQGWTGELFFGEGSRLTVL.

This clonotype was observed many times. The CDR3 DNA reads TGTGCCACCACCTCAGGGGGGTCCTACGAGCAGTACTTC. Protein sequence: CATTSGGSYEQYF. The chain has TRBV15 and TRBJ2-7, with D perhaps matching TRBD1 (7 bases). The CDR3 contains 13 residues. The germline V gene has CDR1 LNHNV and CDR2 YYDKDF (reference sequence). The V end was cut by 7 bases, the J end by 1 base, with 11 bases between.

This clonotype came up many times. This chain connects TRBV5-1 to TRBJ2-1; 7 bases line up with TRBD2. The CDR3 length is 12 residues. V gave up 5 bases and J gave up 6 bases; unmatched junction bases: 2. Germline V gives CDR1 SGHRS, CDR2 YFSETQ. This chain's CDR3 is CASRLAGNEQFF. The CDR3 DNA reads TGCGCCAGCAGGTTAGCGGGCAATGAGCAGTTCTTC.

This clonotype came up many times. This chain links TRBV28 with TRBJ2-7; D not resolved. CDR1 MDHEN and CDR2 SYDVKM come from the germline V gene. CDR3 length: 14 amino acids. Trimming cost V 4 bases and J 6 bases, with 16 bases left between them. This CDR3 reads CASSSNRWTSEQYV. In DNA, the CDR3 is TGTGCCAGCAGTTCAAACCGTTGGACCAGCGAGCAGTACGTC.

This clonotype was found many times. V is TRBV7-8 and J is TRBJ1-6; D is possibly TRBD1 (6 bases). Germline CDR1 is SGHVS and CDR2 is FQNEAQ. V shed 5 bases and J shed 10 bases, with 21 bases lying between them. CDR3 length equals 16 residues. The CDR3 loop is CASSPPRQGNLSPLHF. The CDR3 nucleotides read TGTGCCAGCAGCCCCCCCCGGCAGGGGAATCTATCACCCCTCCACTTT.

This clonotype has at least ten counts. The chain links TRBV27 to TRBJ2-7, with D possibly matching TRBD1 (5 bases). CDR1 is MNHEY and CDR2 is SMNVEV in the germline V gene (reference sequence). Trimming shortened V by 2 bases and J by 2 bases, and 7 bases separated the two germline ends. The CDR3 has 13 residues. CDR3 sequence (DNA): TGTGCCAGCAGTTTACAGGGCCCCTACGAGCAGTACTTC. This encodes CASSLQGPYEQYF.

This clonotype showed up many times. V and J are TRBV6-5 and TRBJ2-1; D is perhaps TRBD1 (5 bases). Germline CDR1 reads MNHEY; CDR2 reads SVGAGI. The CDR3 totals 14 residues. Between the trimmed V and J ends, which lost 5 bases and 8 bases, there was a span of 16 bases. The CDR3 sequence is CASSTQGLAHEQFF. In DNA, the CDR3 is TGTGCCAGCAGTACTCAGGGATTAGCCCATGAGCAGTTCTTC.

Many counts were recorded for this clonotype. This chain's CDR3 is CASSFVGASYEQYF. The CDR3 coding sequence is TGTGCCAGCAGTTTCGTCGGGGCCTCCTACGAGCAGTACTTC. The rearrangement joins TRBV27 to TRBJ2-7; D might be TRBD1 or TRBD2, each matching 5 bases. The CDR3 spans 14 residues. Germline V lookup: CDR1 MNHEY, CDR2 SMNVEV (reference sequence). The ends were cut back, 3 bases at V and 0 bases at J, with 9 bases in the middle.

This clonotype was seen only a few times. V and J are TRBV12-5 and TRBJ2-1, with TRBD2 matching 9 bases. There are 16 residues in the CDR3. V lost 1 base and J lost 7; bases outside the gene matches: 8. CDR1 is LGHNT, CDR2 FRNRAP, per germline. CDR3 nucleotide sequence: TGTGCTAGTGGTTTGGGACTAGCGGCGGGGGGGAATGAGCAGTTCTTC. This codes for CASGLGLAAGGNEQFF.

This clonotype showed up many times. CDR3 protein: CSARVRNTDTQYF. The DNA of the CDR3 is TGCAGTGCTAGGGTCCGGAACACAGATACGCAGTATTTT. This sequence joins TRBV20-1 and TRBJ2-3; D is uncertain. Germline V gene lookup returns CDR1 DFQATT and CDR2 SNEGSKA (reference sequence). The CDR3 spans 13 residues. V lost 3 bases to trimming and J lost 2 bases, with 9 bases between them.

This clonotype was found many times. This chain joins TRBV6-1 and TRBJ2-3; D remains ambiguous. The V end lost 6 bases, the J end lost 0 bases, and 13 bases lay between the germline ends. CDR3 length: 15 residues. Germline CDR1 MNHNS, CDR2 SASEGT. The CDR3 DNA is TGTGCCAGCAGCCATCGACACCCCAGCACAGATACGCAGTATTTT. Translated, it gives CASSHRHPSTDTQYF.

The V call is TRBV4-2, the J call TRBJ2-2; D not certain. V was trimmed by 3 bases and J by 3 bases, leaving 17 bases between them. This CDR3 region has 17 residues. Germline values: CDR1 LGHNA, CDR2 YNFKEQ. The CDR3 bases are TGTGCCAGCAGCCACCGGGCCCGACGGGTAGACACCGGGGAGCTGTTTTTT. Encoded protein: CASSHRARRVDTGELFF.

Ten or more counts support this clonotype. The J gene is TRBJ1-4, the V gene TRBV6-5; no firm D call. The CDR3 totals 16 residues. Trimming took off 2 bases at V and 3 bases at J, with 13 bases between the two ends. Germline V lookup: CDR1 MNHEY, CDR2 SVGAGI. The CDR3 is CASSYGPSGANEKLFF. CDR3 in DNA: TGTGCCAGCAGTTACGGTCCATCCGGGGCTAATGAAAAACTGTTTTTT.

This clonotype was observed at least ten times. J is TRBJ1-2 and V is TRBV7-9, with TRBD1 as a possible D gene (6 bases). Trimming cost V 7 bases and J 4 bases, with 10 bases left between them. Per germline, CDR1 SEHNR and CDR2 FQNEAQ (reference sequence). The CDR3 is made up of 12 amino acids. CDR3 loop: CASNTGLYGYTF. The CDR3 DNA sequence: TGTGCCAGCAATACAGGGCTCTATGGCTACACCTTC.

This clonotype showed up many times. V gene TRBV20-1 combines with J gene TRBJ2-2; D assignment may be TRBD1 or TRBD2 (5 bases each). The CDR3 totals 16 residues. Trimming shortened V by 0 bases and J by 3 bases, and 14 bases separated the two germline ends. The V gene's germline CDR1 is DFQATT and CDR2 SNEGSKA (reference sequence). CDR3 in amino acids: CSARDRGRVYTGELFF. The CDR3 DNA sequence: TGCAGTGCTAGAGATCGGGGCAGGGTCTACACCGGGGAGCTGTTTTTT.

This clonotype came up many times. The V call is TRBV5-1, the J call TRBJ1-1; maybe TRBD1 (5 bases). Germline CDR1 is SGHRS and CDR2 is YFSETQ. This CDR3 is built from 13 residues. V was trimmed by 4 bases and J by 8 bases, leaving 15 bases between them. In DNA form, the CDR3 reads TGCGCCAGCAGCACCATACTGGGGGGAGAAGCTTTCTTT. Translating gives CASSTILGGEAFF.

The chain recombines TRBV6-5 with TRBJ1-6; D perhaps matches TRBD1 (5 bases). V shed 6 bases and J shed 7 bases, with 13 bases lying between them. The germline V gene encodes CDR1 MNHEY and CDR2 SVGAGI. This CDR3 is 14 amino acids long. The CDR3: CASSPAGENSPLHF. Written as DNA, the CDR3 is TGTGCCAGCAGCCCCGCGGGGGAAAATTCACCCCTCCACTTT.

Many counts were recorded for this clonotype. V and J are TRBV7-9 and TRBJ1-2; D call uncertain. From germline, CDR1 is SEHNR and CDR2 FQNEAQ (reference sequence). This CDR3 has 14 amino acids. V lost 4 bases and J 7 bases, leaving 16 bases between the germline ends. Written as DNA, the CDR3 is TGTGCCAGCAGCTCTCCCAGCGGGGATCGTGGCTACACCTTC. It yields the protein CASSSPSGDRGYTF.

This clonotype was recorded many times. This chain links TRBV6-2 or TRBV6-3 with TRBJ2-7; TRBD2 aligns across 7 bases. The CDR3 has 15 amino acids. V gave up 8 bases and J gave up 2 bases; unmatched junction bases: 12. The germline V gene has CDR1 MNHEY and CDR2 SVGEGT. Here the CDR3 reads CASSRPMRGTYEQYF. CDR3 bases: TGTGCCAGCTCTCGGCCTATGCGGGGGACCTACGAGCAGTACTTC.

This clonotype was detected ten times or more. The chain combines TRBV6-6 with TRBJ2-1; D is uncertain. The V gene lost 7 bases and the J gene lost 9 bases, with 13 bases spanning the gap. The length of the CDR3 is 12 residues. Looked up from germline, CDR1 is MNHNY and CDR2 is SVGAGI (reference sequence). CDR3 nucleotides: TGTGCCAGCACGACCCCCGGCGGTGAGCAGTTCTTC. This encodes CASTTPGGEQFF.